This entry lists 18 T cell receptor beta chains sequenced from one sample in a study of response to subunit inactivated influenza vaccine. One entry per CDR3 protein, called by TCRdb with MiXCR from the RT-PCR reads. This table has about half a million distinct CDR3 sequences, roughly 9.8% appearing once. This specimen was PBMCs from blood, taken roughly 45 days after vaccination. The receptors were gathered from a man aged 50-60 years who received an inactivated influenza vaccine.

This clonotype was recorded at least ten times. The rearrangement uses TRBV5-1 and TRBJ2-3, with D perhaps TRBD1 (6 bases). Germline CDR1 reads SGHRS; CDR2 reads YFSETQ. Trimming took off 4 bases at V and 0 bases at J, with 21 bases between the two ends. CDR3 size: 18 residues. The CDR3 region is CASSPLDSDTTSTDTQYF. The CDR3 DNA sequence: TGCGCCAGCAGCCCCCTGGACAGCGACACAACTAGCACAGATACGCAGTATTTT.

This clonotype came up a few times. This chain connects TRBV10-3 to TRBJ2-7, with D unresolved. The germline V gene encodes CDR1 ENHRY and CDR2 SYGVKD. This CDR3 is 12 amino acids long. Trimming shortened V by 7 bases and J by 2 bases, and 9 bases separated the two germline ends. CDR3 nucleotide sequence: TGTGCCATCAAGAACGATCCCTACGAGCAGTACTTC. This encodes CAIKNDPYEQYF.

This clonotype showed up just a few times. V usage is TRBV5-1 and J usage is TRBJ1-1, with 7 bases matching TRBD1. Germline V gives CDR1 SGHRS, CDR2 YFSETQ. V gave up 4 bases and J gave up 4 bases; unmatched junction bases: 10. The CDR3 is made up of 15 amino acids. Written as DNA, the CDR3 is TGCGCCAGCAGCCCCAAATCGACAGGGTTCACTGAAGCTTTCTTT. It specifies CASSPKSTGFTEAFF.

The chain recombines TRBV29-1 with TRBJ2-3; a weak D match, TRBD1 (6 bases). Germline CDR1 SQVTM, CDR2 ANQGSEA. The CDR3 length is 14 residues. This chain's CDR3 is CARGGGFDTDTQYF. For the CDR3, the DNA is TGCGCGAGAGGTGGGGGCTTTGATACAGATACGCAGTATTTT.

In its sample, this clonotype was seen a few times. The rearrangement links TRBV11-2 to TRBJ2-1, with D uncertain. Germline CDR1 and CDR2: SGHAT and FQNNGV. Trimming took 8 bases from V and 9 from J, leaving 14 bases between them. The CDR3 extends over 12 amino acids. CDR3 in DNA: TGTGCCAGCCGGATCTTGACGACTGAGCAGTTCTTC. The encoded protein is CASRILTTEQFF.

This chain joins TRBV4-1 and TRBJ1-4; weak D call: TRBD1 (5 bases). The CDR3 totals 16 residues. Germline assignment: CDR1 MGHRA and CDR2 YSYEKL. Trimming cost V 2 bases and J 6 bases, with 16 bases left between them. The CDR3 protein is CASSQSRRGGDEKLFF. The CDR3 nucleotides read TGCGCCAGCAGCCAAAGCAGGAGGGGTGGTGATGAAAAACTGTTTTTT.

This clonotype came up a few times. V and J are TRBV4-1 and TRBJ2-7; TRBD1 agrees at 9 bases. This CDR3 has 15 amino acids. J was trimmed by 6 bases and V by 4 bases; bases with no gene match: 10. Germline CDR1 reads MGHRA; CDR2 reads YSYEKL. The chain's CDR3 is CASSPALGTGSEQYF. As DNA, the CDR3 is TGCGCCAGCAGCCCTGCCTTGGGGACAGGGTCCGAGCAGTACTTC.

This clonotype was detected a few times. The genes are TRBV21-1 and TRBJ1-6. TRBV21-1 is flagged as a pseudogene. This CDR3 spans 22 amino acids. Here the CDR3 reads CASSKEWEVGVRSNHYNSPLHF. For the CDR3, the DNA is TGTGCCAGCAGCAAAGAATGGGAGGTCGGGGTAAGATCGAATCACTATAATTCACCCCTCCACTTT.

This chain connects TRBV5-1 to TRBJ1-1; the D gene is possibly TRBD1 (6 bases). V gave up 4 bases and J gave up 6 bases, with 31 bases separating them. Per germline, CDR1 SGHRS and CDR2 YFSETQ. The CDR3 runs 19 residues. The CDR3 bases are TGCGCCAGCAGCCCAGGGTCGCAACAGGGATCCTCTAGGCGGGCTGAAGCTTTCTTT. As protein: CASSPGSQQGSSRRAEAFF.

The chain couples TRBV9 to TRBJ2-2, with 7 positions matching TRBD2. Per the germline V gene, CDR1 is SGDLS and CDR2 is YYNGEE. This CDR3 has 15 amino acids. J gave up 3 bases and V 1 base, and 3 bases lay outside the gene matches. The CDR3 DNA follows: TGTGCCAGCAGCGTACTAGCGGCGGACACCGGGGAGCTGTTTTTT. Its protein product is CASSVLAADTGELFF.

The sample holds a few counts of this clonotype. V is TRBV20-1 and J is TRBJ1-3, with TRBD1 as a possible D gene (5 bases). The CDR3 sequence is 15 residues long. Germline values: CDR1 DFQATT, CDR2 SNEGSKA (reference sequence). With 3 bases removed from V and 2 bases from J, the gap between germline ends came to 14 bases. The CDR3 nucleotides are TGCAGTGCTAGCCTAACCCAAGGGGCTGGAAACACCATATATTTT. Amino acid sequence: CSASLTQGAGNTIYF.

This clonotype was counted only a few times. J is TRBJ2-3 and V is TRBV27; D is perhaps TRBD2 (6 bases). The V end was cut by 4 bases, the J end by 4 bases, with 15 bases between. The germline gives CDR1 MNHEY, CDR2 SMNVEV (reference sequence). The CDR3 has 15 residues. This CDR3 reads CASSWGTRGADTQYF. The DNA of the CDR3 is TGTGCCAGCAGTTGGGGGACCCGCGGGGCAGATACGCAGTATTTT.

The sample holds many counts of this clonotype. This chain joins TRBV5-1 and TRBJ1-1; a possible D gene is TRBD1 (6 bases). Germline assignment: CDR1 SGHRS and CDR2 YFSETQ. The CDR3 spans 14 residues. V dropped 0 bases and J dropped 5 bases, with 11 bases sitting between them. CDR3 sequence reads: CASSLEGGRTEAFF. The CDR3 DNA reads TGCGCCAGCAGCTTGGAAGGGGGAAGGACTGAAGCTTTCTTT.

The chain recombines TRBV14 with TRBJ1-2; 9 nucleotides align to TRBD1. Germline CDR1 and CDR2: SGHDN and FVKESK. V lost 3 bases to trimming and J lost 3 bases; unmatched junction nucleotides: 5. This CDR3 contains 15 residues. Here the CDR3 reads CASSQDRGGYYGYTF. The DNA of the CDR3 is TGTGCCAGCAGCCAGGACAGGGGTGGTTACTATGGCTACACCTTC.

This clonotype was recorded at least ten times. The rearrangement links TRBV6-1 to TRBJ2-7; the match to TRBD2 covers 9 bases. In germline, CDR1 is MNHNS, CDR2 SASEGT. The CDR3 consists of 15 residues. The junction had 2 bases not matched to a gene; V was cut back by 0 bases and J by 2 bases. CDR3 sequence reads: CASSEARTSAYEQYF. The CDR3 DNA sequence: TGTGCCAGCAGTGAAGCGAGGACTAGCGCCTACGAGCAGTACTTC.

This clonotype was seen ten or more times. V gene TRBV11-2 combines with J gene TRBJ2-7, with D unclear. Germline CDR1 reads SGHAT; CDR2 reads FQNNGV. V shed 2 bases and J shed 3 bases, with 8 bases lying between them. This CDR3 has 13 residues. CDR3 region: CASSLSRNYEQYF. As DNA, the CDR3 is TGTGCCAGCAGCTTATCCCGTAACTACGAGCAGTACTTC.

The chain's CDR3 is CATSREPLETQYF. CDR3 bases: TGTGCCACCAGCAGAGAGCCCTTGGAGACCCAGTACTTC. V gene TRBV15 combines with J gene TRBJ2-5; D is ambiguous. The length of the CDR3 is 13 residues. The ends were cut back, 0 bases at V and 5 bases at J, with 7 bases in the middle. Germline V gives CDR1 LNHNV, CDR2 YYDKDF (reference sequence).

In this sample, this clonotype turned up many times. This chain links TRBV20-1 with TRBJ1-4; weak D call: TRBD1 (6 bases). The CDR3 has 13 amino acids. Germline-derived CDR1 and CDR2 are DFQATT and SNEGSKA (reference sequence). The V gene lost 6 bases and the J gene lost 6 bases, with 14 bases spanning the gap. CDR3 amino acids: CSAWGATDEKLFF. CDR3 DNA: TGCAGTGCCTGGGGGGCGACGGATGAAAAACTGTTTTTT.